A single TCR beta chain is shown here with its context. This specimen comes from a study of blood T cell repertoires in COVID-19. Overall study context: COVID-19 samples from acute and convalescent phases originated in the United States, Italy and Spain. PBMCs, B-cell-depleted T cells, or T cells were the source of the cDNA or gDNA that made up the material.

As processed by the authors: Quantification of nucleated cells was approximated via reference gene primer amplification. The table came from immunoSEQ multiplex PCR; TCRdb's copy has only in-frame clones and leaves some out. V, J and clone size are those of that table, while D and trimming were read from the DNA. This sample carries over 100,000 clones, 85% to 90% of them seen once, and the ten largest clones take 15%. The sequenced sample was peripheral blood. This sequence was found in a man aged 50 to 59 with acute or convalescent COVID-19.

CDR3 nucleotide sequence: TGTGCCAGCAGCTTGGGATCACAGGGGCTCTCTGGAAACACCATATATTTT. It encodes CASSLGSQGLSGNTIYF. The gene calls are TRBV5-4 and TRBJ1-3; TRBD1 aligns across 7 bases. From germline, CDR1 is SGHNT and CDR2 YYREEE (reference sequence). The CDR3 contains 17 residues. Losses at the gene ends were 0 bases for V and 0 bases for J; bases not matched to a gene: 6. Full variable domain (remainder filled in from reference TRBV5-4 and TRBJ1-3): ETGVTQSPTHLIKTRGQQVTLRCSSQSGHNTVSWYQQALGQGPQFIFQYYREEENGRGNFPPRFSGLQFPNYSSELNVNALELDDSALYLCASSLGSQGLSGNTIYFGEGSWLTVV.